Detailed here is one T cell receptor (beta chain). The CDR3 consists of 14 residues. The germline gives CDR1 SGHKS, CDR2 YYEKEE (reference sequence). Trimming cost V 0 bases and J 7 bases, with 8 bases left between them. In TCRdb, the reads were re-called with MiXCR into one record per CDR3 protein. This table holds some 240,000 distinct CDR3 sequences, about a sixth found once. These data come from a study of T cell repertoires in cytomegalovirus infection. As for the study in general: Public signatures in TCR beta pointed to CMV infection and matching HLA type.

Sequenced: CD8+ T cells from PBMCs. The chain is built from TRBV5-5 and TRBJ1-6, with D possibly matching TRBD1 (5 bases). This TCR derives from a human donor in good health (CMV status not recorded). Some clones in this sample may be carry-over from other donors' samples. CDR3 nucleotides: TGTGCCAGCAGCTTGGCAGGGTCAAATTCACCCCTCCACTTT. This encodes CASSLAGSNSPLHF.